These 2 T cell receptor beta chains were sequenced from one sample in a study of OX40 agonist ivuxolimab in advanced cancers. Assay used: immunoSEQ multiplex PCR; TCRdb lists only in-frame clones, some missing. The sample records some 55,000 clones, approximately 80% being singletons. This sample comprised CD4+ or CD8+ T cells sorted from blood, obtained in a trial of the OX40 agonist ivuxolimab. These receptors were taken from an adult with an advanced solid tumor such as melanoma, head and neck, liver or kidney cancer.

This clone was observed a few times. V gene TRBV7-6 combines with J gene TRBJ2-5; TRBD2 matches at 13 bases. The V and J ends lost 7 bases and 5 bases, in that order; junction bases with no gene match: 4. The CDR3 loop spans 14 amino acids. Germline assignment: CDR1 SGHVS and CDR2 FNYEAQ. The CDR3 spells CASNLLAGGETQYF. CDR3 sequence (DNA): TGTGCCAGCAATCTACTAGCGGGAGGGGAGACCCAGTACTTC. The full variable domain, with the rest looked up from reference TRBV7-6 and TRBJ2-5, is GAGVSQSPRYKVTKRGQDVALRCDPISGHVSLYWYRQALGQGPEFLTYFNYEAQQDKSGLPNDRFSAERPEGSISTLTIQRTEQRDSAMYRCASNLLAGGETQYFGPGTRLLVL.

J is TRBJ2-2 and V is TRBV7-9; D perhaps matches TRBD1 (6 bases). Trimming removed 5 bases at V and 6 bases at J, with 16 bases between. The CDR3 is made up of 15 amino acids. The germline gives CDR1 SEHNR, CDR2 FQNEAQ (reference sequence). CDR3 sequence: CASSPRTEIAGELFF. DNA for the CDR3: TGTGCCAGCAGCCCTCGGACAGAAATAGCCGGGGAGCTGTTTTTT.